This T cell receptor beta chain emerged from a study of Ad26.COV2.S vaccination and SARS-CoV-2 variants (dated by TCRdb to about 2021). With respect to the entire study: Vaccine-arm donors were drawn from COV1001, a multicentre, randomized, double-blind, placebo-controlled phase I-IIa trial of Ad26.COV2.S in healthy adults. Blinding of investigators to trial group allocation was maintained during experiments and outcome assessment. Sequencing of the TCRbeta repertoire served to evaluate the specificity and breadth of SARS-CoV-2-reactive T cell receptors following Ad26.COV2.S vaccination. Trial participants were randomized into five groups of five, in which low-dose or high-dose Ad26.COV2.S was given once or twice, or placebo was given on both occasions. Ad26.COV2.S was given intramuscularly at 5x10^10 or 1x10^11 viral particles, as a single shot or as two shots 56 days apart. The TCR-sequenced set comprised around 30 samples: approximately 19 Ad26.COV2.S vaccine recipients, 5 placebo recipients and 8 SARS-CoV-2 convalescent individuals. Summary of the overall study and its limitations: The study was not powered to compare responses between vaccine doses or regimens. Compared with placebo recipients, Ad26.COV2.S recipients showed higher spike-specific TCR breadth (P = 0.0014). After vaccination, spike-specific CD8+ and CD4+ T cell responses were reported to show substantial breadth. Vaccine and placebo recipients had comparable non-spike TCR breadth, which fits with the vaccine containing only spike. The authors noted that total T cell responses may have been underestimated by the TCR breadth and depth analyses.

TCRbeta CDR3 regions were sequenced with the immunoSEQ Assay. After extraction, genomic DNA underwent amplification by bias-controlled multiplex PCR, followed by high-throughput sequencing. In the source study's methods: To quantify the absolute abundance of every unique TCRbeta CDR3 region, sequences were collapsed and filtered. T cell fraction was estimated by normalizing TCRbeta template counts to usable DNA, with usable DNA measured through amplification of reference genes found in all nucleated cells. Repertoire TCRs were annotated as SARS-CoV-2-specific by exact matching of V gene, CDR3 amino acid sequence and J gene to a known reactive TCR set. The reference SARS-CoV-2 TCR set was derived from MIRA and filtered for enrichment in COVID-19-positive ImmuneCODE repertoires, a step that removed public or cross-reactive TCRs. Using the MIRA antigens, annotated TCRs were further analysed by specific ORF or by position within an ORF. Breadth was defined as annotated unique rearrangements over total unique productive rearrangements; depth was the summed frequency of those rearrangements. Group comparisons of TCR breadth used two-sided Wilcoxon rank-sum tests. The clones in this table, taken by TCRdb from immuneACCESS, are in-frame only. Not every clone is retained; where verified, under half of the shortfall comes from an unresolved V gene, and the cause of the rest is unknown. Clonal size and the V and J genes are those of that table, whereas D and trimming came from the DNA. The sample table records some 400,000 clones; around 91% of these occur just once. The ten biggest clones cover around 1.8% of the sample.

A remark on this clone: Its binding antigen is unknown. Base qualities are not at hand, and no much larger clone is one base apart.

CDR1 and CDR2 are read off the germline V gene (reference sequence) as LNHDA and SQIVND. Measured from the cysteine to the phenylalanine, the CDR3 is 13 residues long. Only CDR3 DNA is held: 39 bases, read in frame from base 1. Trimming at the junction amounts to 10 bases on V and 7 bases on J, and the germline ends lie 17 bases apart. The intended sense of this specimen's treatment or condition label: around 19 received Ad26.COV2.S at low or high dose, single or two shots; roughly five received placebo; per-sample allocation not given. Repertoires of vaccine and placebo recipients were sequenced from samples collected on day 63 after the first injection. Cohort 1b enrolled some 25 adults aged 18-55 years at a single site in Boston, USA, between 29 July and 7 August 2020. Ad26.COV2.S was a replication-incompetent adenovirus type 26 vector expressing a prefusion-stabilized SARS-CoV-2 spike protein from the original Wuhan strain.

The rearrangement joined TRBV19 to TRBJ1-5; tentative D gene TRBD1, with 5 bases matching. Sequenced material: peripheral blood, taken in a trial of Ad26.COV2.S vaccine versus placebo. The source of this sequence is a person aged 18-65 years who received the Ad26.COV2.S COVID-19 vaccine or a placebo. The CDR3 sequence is CATRVDPWQPQHF. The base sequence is TGTGCCACCAGGGTGGACCCGTGGCAGCCCCAGCATTTT.